Shown below are 6 T cell receptor beta chains from a single sample sequenced in a study of cytomegalovirus exposure and HLA in healthy donors. PCR was performed using 60 Vbeta and 13 Jbeta primers. The repertoire was sequenced with immunoSEQ multiplex PCR; TCRdb's copy has only in-frame clones and lacks some. This sample has 150,000 to 200,000 clones, with about 88% found just once. Sequencing was performed on PBMCs. The receptors derive from a girl less than two years old in good health and CMV-seronegative.

The V and J genes are TRBV20-1 and TRBJ2-2, with D maybe TRBD2 (6 bases). The CDR3 runs to 11 residues. Germline V lookup: CDR1 DFQATT, CDR2 SNEGSKA (reference sequence). Trimming removed 6 bases from V and 7 bases from J, with 9 bases in between. The CDR3 DNA sequence: TGCAGTGCGACGGGAGACGGGGAGCTGTTTTTT. Protein sequence: CSATGDGELFF.

The chain carries TRBV11-2 and TRBJ2-7; 7 nucleotides align to TRBD1. This CDR3 spans 15 amino acids. Unmatched junction bases numbered 7, after V lost 3 bases and J lost 2 bases. Germline assignment: CDR1 SGHAT and CDR2 FQNNGV. The CDR3 sequence is CASSFRQGPTYEQYF. The CDR3 nucleotides are TGTGCCAGCAGCTTCCGACAGGGACCTACCTACGAGCAGTACTTC. The variable domain in full, with the rest retrieved from reference TRBV11-2 and TRBJ2-7, is EAGVAQSPRYKIIEKRQSVAFWCNPISGHATLYWYQQILGQGPKLLIQFQNNGVVDDSQLPKDRFSAERLKGVDSTLKIQPAKLEDSAVYLCASSFRQGPTYEQYFGPGTRLTVT.

Comments on this clone: The junction departs from the called germline gene at one end, perhaps through a read error. The chain has TRBV19 and TRBJ2-7; no clear D. This CDR3 contains 10 residues. CDR1 and CDR2 from the germline V gene are LNHDA and SQIVND (reference sequence). In DNA form, the CDR3 reads TGTGCCAGACTCTCCGACGAGCAGTACTTC. Translation: CARLSDEQYF. The variable domain in full, completed from reference TRBV19 and TRBJ2-7, reads DGGITQSPKYLFRKEGQNVTLSCEQNLNHDAMYWYRQDPGQGLRLIYYSQIVNDFQKGDIAEGYSVSREKKESFPLTVTSAQKNPTAFYLCARLSDEQYFGPGTRLTVT.

The chain couples TRBV4-1 to TRBJ2-2; 7 nucleotides match TRBD1. This CDR3 is built from 15 residues. Germline V gene lookup returns CDR1 MGHRA and CDR2 YSYEKL. After removal of 3 bases from V and 5 bases from J, the junction contained 6 bases not matched to a gene. CDR3 coding DNA: TGCGCCAGCAGCCAGACAGGGTGGGAGACCGGGGAGCTGTTTTTT. Protein product: CASSQTGWETGELFF.

This clone has a single count. The sample carries other DNA sequences with the same CDR3. The chain couples TRBV7-3 to TRBJ2-2; 9 positions agree with TRBD2. The ends lost 3 bases at V and 4 bases at J; junction bases unmatched: 0. This CDR3 spans 14 amino acids. Germline V gives CDR1 SGHTA, CDR2 FQGTGA. CDR3 coding DNA: TGTGCCAGCAGCTTGACTAGCGGCACCGGGGAGCTGTTTTTT. It is translated as CASSLTSGTGELFF.

The chain recombines TRBV9 with TRBJ2-1; no clear D gene. The CDR3 loop spans 14 amino acids. V gave up 0 bases and J gave up 5 bases, with 9 bases separating them. CDR1 and CDR2 from the germline V gene are SGDLS and YYNGEE. Here the CDR3 reads CASSVEIDNNEQFF. The DNA for the CDR3 is TGTGCCAGCAGCGTAGAGATAGACAACAATGAGCAGTTCTTC.